Following are 28 T cell receptor beta chains from one sample sequenced in a study of T-cell memory formation after mild COVID-19. One entry per CDR3 protein, called by TCRdb with MiXCR from the 5' RACE reads. The sample has 250,000 to 350,000 distinct CDR3 sequences; around 15% are singletons. Sequenced material: PBMCs or a T cell subset sorted from them (not recorded which). These receptors originate from a man aged 18 to 30 who had mild COVID-19 (a few samples of this study predate the infection). Cell type and time point are not known.

This clonotype was found many times. The rearrangement joins TRBV7-9 to TRBJ2-7; possible D gene TRBD2, 7 bases. Germline V gene data show CDR1 as SEHNR and CDR2 as FQNEAQ (reference sequence). Trimming removed 4 bases from V and 6 bases from J, with 13 bases in between. This CDR3 spans 13 amino acids. CDR3 nucleotide sequence: TGTGCCAGCAGCTCCCAAGGGGGGGTCGAGCAGTACTTC. Protein: CASSSQGGVEQYF.

The chain has TRBV7-2 and TRBJ1-2, with 8 bases lining up with TRBD1. The CDR3 covers 13 residues. Germline V lookup: CDR1 SGHTA, CDR2 FQGNSA. With V trimmed by 5 bases and J by 3 bases, 2 bases remained unmatched. CDR3 protein: CASSKDRDYGYTF. In DNA form, the CDR3 reads TGTGCCAGCAGCAAGGACAGGGACTATGGCTACACCTTC.

In its sample, this clonotype was seen a few times. This chain uses TRBV4-3 with TRBJ2-7; 11 bases fit TRBD2. CDR3 length: 16 amino acids. Germline CDR1 is LGHNA and CDR2 is YSLEER. The V segment lost 4 bases and the J segment 1 base; nucleotides outside the gene matches: 6. The DNA for the CDR3 is TGCGCCAGCAGCCCTTTCCTAGCGGGGGGATCCTACGAGCAGTACTTC. This encodes CASSPFLAGGSYEQYF.

This clonotype was counted many times. The chain combines TRBV12-3 or TRBV12-4 with TRBJ1-2; no clear D gene. There are 14 residues in the CDR3. Trimming shortened V by 3 bases and J by 4 bases, and 12 bases separated the two germline ends. The CDR3 nucleotides read TGTGCCAGCAGTTTTAGCCCGGTGGTCTATGGCTACACCTTC. It codes for CASSFSPVVYGYTF.

This clonotype was detected only a few times. This rearrangement joins TRBV12-3 or TRBV12-4 to TRBJ1-1; no clear D gene. The CDR3 contains 15 residues. V was pared by 6 bases and J by 0 bases, with 14 bases between. The DNA of the CDR3 is TGTGCCAGCAGACGGACGGAGTTGATGAACACTGAAGCTTTCTTT. Translation gives CASRRTELMNTEAFF.

The chain is built from TRBV5-8 and TRBJ2-3; 10 nucleotides align to TRBD2. CDR1 and CDR2 (germline): SGHTS, YDEGEE. Trimming took 2 bases from V and 2 from J; bases not matched to a gene: 5. This CDR3 region has 16 residues. The CDR3, as DNA: TGTGCCAGCAGCTTTGGTAGCGGGGGGCTCACAGATACGCAGTATTTT. Translation gives CASSFGSGGLTDTQYF. The variable domain in full, with the rest retrieved from reference TRBV5-8 and TRBJ2-3, is EAGVTQSPTHLIKTRGQQATLRCSPISGHTSVYWYQQALGLGLQFLLWYDEGEERNRGNFPPRFSGRQFPNYSSELNVNALELEDSALYLCASSFGSGGLTDTQYFGPGTRLTVL.

This clonotype has more than one count but fewer than ten. The chain is built from TRBV4-1 and TRBJ1-6; maybe TRBD1 (6 bases). With 0 bases removed from V and 4 bases from J, the gap between germline ends came to 19 bases. The CDR3 has 19 amino acids. Per the germline V gene, CDR1 is MGHRA and CDR2 is YSYEKL. CDR3 in amino acids: CASSQDRGASGGYNSPLHF. CDR3 bases: TGCGCCAGCAGCCAAGATCGGGGGGCGTCGGGTGGTTATAATTCACCCCTCCACTTT.

The genes are TRBV6-2 or TRBV6-3 and TRBJ2-5; 10 bases agree with TRBD1. J was trimmed by 5 bases and V by 3 bases; bases with no gene match: 21. The CDR3 loop spans 20 amino acids. Per germline, CDR1 MNHEY and CDR2 SVGEGT. CDR3: CASSYYISTGGDPRRETQYF. DNA for the CDR3: TGTGCCAGCAGTTATTACATCTCGACAGGGGGCGATCCTAGACGGGAGACCCAGTACTTC.

At least ten counts were recorded for this clonotype. V usage is TRBV7-6 and J usage is TRBJ1-2; D gene unclear. The germline gives CDR1 SGHVS, CDR2 FNYEAQ. V was trimmed by 1 base and J by 7 bases, leaving 10 bases between them. This CDR3 is built from 13 residues. The chain's CDR3 is CASSLVVSRGYTF. CDR3 in DNA: TGTGCCAGCAGCTTAGTCGTCAGTCGTGGCTACACCTTC. The full variable domain, its missing parts supplied by reference TRBV7-6 and TRBJ1-2, is GAGVSQSPRYKVTKRGQDVALRCDPISGHVSLYWYRQALGQGPEFLTYFNYEAQQDKSGLPNDRFSAERPEGSISTLTIQRTEQRDSAMYRCASSLVVSRGYTFGSGTRLTVV.

The rearrangement joins TRBV6-2 or TRBV6-3 to TRBJ2-7; TRBD1 matches at 10 bases. The trim removed 6 bases at V and 3 bases at J, leaving 14 bases unmatched. This CDR3 is 17 amino acids long. CDR1 and CDR2 from the germline V gene are MNHEY and SVGEGT. The CDR3 loop reads CASRPRTWTGGYYEQYF. DNA for the CDR3: TGTGCCAGCAGGCCCCGTACTTGGACAGGGGGGTACTACGAGCAGTACTTC.

The chain links TRBV6-1 to TRBJ2-5, with D perhaps TRBD2 (6 bases). CDR1 is MNHNS and CDR2 is SASEGT in the germline V gene. V lost 8 bases and J 4 bases, leaving 17 bases between the germline ends. The CDR3 is 14 residues long. This CDR3 reads CASPGGAGSETQYF. The CDR3 region has the DNA TGTGCCAGCCCCGGAGGGGCAGGGTCAGAGACCCAGTACTTC.

The genes are TRBV7-3 and TRBJ2-1; perhaps D is TRBD1 or TRBD2 (5 bases each). CDR3 length: 15 amino acids. The V end was cut by 2 bases, the J end by 7 bases, with 15 bases between. Germline CDR1 and CDR2: SGHTA and FQGTGA. The CDR3 is CASSLAPRDGNEQFF. DNA of the CDR3: TGTGCCAGCAGCTTAGCCCCCCGGGACGGTAATGAGCAGTTCTTC.

This clonotype has just a few counts. J is TRBJ1-1 and V is TRBV7-9, with a tentative D call TRBD1 (6 bases). This CDR3 contains 15 residues. Germline loops: CDR1 SEHNR, CDR2 FQNEAQ (reference sequence). Between the trimmed V and J ends, which lost 0 bases and 5 bases, there was a span of 13 bases. The CDR3 DNA reads TGTGCCAGCAGCTTAGCGAACAGGGTGGGAACTGAAGCTTTCTTT. Its translation: CASSLANRVGTEAFF.

There are a few counts of this clonotype. The rearrangement links TRBV5-1 to TRBJ1-3; 9 bases agree with TRBD1. Germline loops: CDR1 SGHRS, CDR2 YFSETQ. There are 16 residues in the CDR3. V was clipped by 4 bases and J by 1 base; unmatched bases: 6. This CDR3 reads CASSGTGTGSGNTIYF. In DNA form, the CDR3 reads TGCGCCAGCAGCGGGACCGGGACAGGGTCTGGAAACACCATATATTTT.

CDR3 sequence: CASSIEVASNQPQHF. CDR3 in DNA: TGTGCCAGTAGTATAGAGGTCGCTAGCAATCAGCCCCAGCATTTT. This chain connects TRBV19 to TRBJ1-5; D gene unclear. Trimming left V 0 bases short and J 0 bases short, with 6 bases between. The CDR3 has 15 residues. Germline assignment: CDR1 LNHDA and CDR2 SQIVND (reference sequence). Complete variable domain (other parts from reference TRBV19 and TRBJ1-5): DGGITQSPKYLFRKEGQNVTLSCEQNLNHDAMYWYRQDPGQGLRLIYYSQIVNDFQKGDIAEGYSVSREKKESFPLTVTSAQKNPTAFYLCASSIEVASNQPQHFGDGTRLSIL.

This clonotype was picked up a small number of times. V is TRBV7-9 and J is TRBJ1-2, with 8 bases matching TRBD1. Germline assignment: CDR1 SEHNR and CDR2 FQNEAQ (reference sequence). CDR3 length equals 17 residues. Losses at the gene ends were 1 base for V and 0 bases for J; bases not matched to a gene: 7. The CDR3 sequence is CASSLVPGTGTNYGYTF. The CDR3, as DNA: TGTGCCAGCAGCTTAGTTCCCGGGACAGGCACTAACTATGGCTACACCTTC.

This clonotype has only a few counts. The chain couples TRBV5-1 to TRBJ1-1, with 7 positions matching TRBD1. This CDR3 has 14 residues. CDR1 is SGHRS, CDR2 YFSETQ, per germline. The junction had 8 bases not matched to a gene; V was cut back by 2 bases and J by 7 bases. In DNA form, the CDR3 reads TGCGCCAGCAGCTTCGAAACCCGGGACAGTGAAGCTTTCTTT. Translating gives CASSFETRDSEAFF. The full variable domain, its missing parts supplied by reference TRBV5-1 and TRBJ1-1, is KAGVTQTPRYLIKTRGQQVTLSCSPISGHRSVSWYQQTPGQGLQFLFEYFSETQRNKGNFPGRFSGRQFSNSRSEMNVSTLELGDSALYLCASSFETRDSEAFFGQGTRLTVV.

This clonotype appeared a few times. Written as DNA, the CDR3 is TGTGCCAGCTCACCACAAAGTCAGGGCCTTCTGGATGGCTACACCTTC. It translates to CASSPQSQGLLDGYTF. The chain recombines TRBV18 with TRBJ1-2; D might be TRBD1 (5 bases). Trimming left V 1 base short and J 6 bases short, with 18 bases between. Germline V CDR1 and CDR2: KGHSH, LQKENI. The CDR3 totals 16 residues. Looking up the rest from reference TRBV18 and TRBJ1-2 gives the full variable domain: NAGVMQNPRHLVRRRGQEARLRCSPMKGHSHVYWYRQLPEEGLKFMVYLQKENIIDESGMPKERFSAEFPKEGPSILRIQQVVRGDSAAYFCASSPQSQGLLDGYTFGSGTRLTVV.

The V gene is TRBV15, the J gene TRBJ2-3; no definite D call. V dropped 5 bases and J dropped 2 bases, with 8 bases sitting between them. Germline CDR1 reads LNHNV; CDR2 reads YYDKDF (reference sequence). The CDR3 has 13 residues. DNA of the CDR3: TGTGCCACCAGCGTGGTCCTCACAGATACGCAGTATTTT. Translation: CATSVVLTDTQYF.

There are a few counts of this clonotype. The V and J genes are TRBV25-1 and TRBJ2-7; D unclear. Germline V lookup: CDR1 MGHDK, CDR2 SYGVNS. V lost 6 bases and J lost 3, with 15 bases in between. The CDR3 covers 14 residues. The CDR3 bases are TGTGCCAGCAGAGGTCCCCAGGCCAACTACGAGCAGTACTTC. Amino acid sequence: CASRGPQANYEQYF.

The chain joins TRBV7-9 to TRBJ2-3; tentatively, D is TRBD2 (6 bases). Germline values: CDR1 SEHNR, CDR2 FQNEAQ (reference sequence). The CDR3 has 16 residues. The V gene lost 5 bases and the J gene lost 2 bases, with 17 bases spanning the gap. The CDR3 sequence: CASSREIAGHTDTQYF. CDR3 DNA: TGTGCCAGCAGCCGCGAGATCGCGGGGCACACAGATACGCAGTATTTT.

The chain is built from TRBV7-9 and TRBJ1-1; D possibly corresponds to TRBD1 (5 bases). The germline V and J ends were trimmed by 0 bases and 10 bases, with 9 bases remaining between them. CDR1 is SEHNR and CDR2 is FQNEAQ in the germline V gene (reference sequence). This CDR3 comprises 12 residues. In nucleotides, the CDR3 is TGTGCCAGCAGCTTAGCAGGGGAGGTAGCTTTCTTT. Protein sequence: CASSLAGEVAFF.

This sequence joins TRBV3-1 and TRBJ2-1; D tentatively reads TRBD1 or TRBD2 (6 bases each). Trimming left V 5 bases short and J 6 bases short, with 8 bases between. The CDR3 has 12 residues. Germline loops: CDR1 LGHDT, CDR2 YNNKEL (reference sequence). The CDR3 bases are TGTGCCAGCAGCGGGGGGCCCAATGAGCAGTTCTTC. This encodes CASSGGPNEQFF.

This clonotype was counted at least ten times. The chain joins TRBV5-5 to TRBJ2-3, with D possibly matching TRBD1 (6 bases). CDR3 length: 13 residues. The germline V gene has CDR1 SGHKS and CDR2 YYEKEE (reference sequence). Trimming took 3 bases from V and 3 from J, leaving 8 bases between them. Here the CDR3 DNA reads TGTGCCAGCAGCTACACAGGGACAGATACGCAGTATTTT. Translating gives CASSYTGTDTQYF. Filled out from reference TRBV5-5 and TRBJ2-3, the complete variable domain reads DAGVTQSPTHLIKTRGQQVTLRCSPISGHKSVSWYQQVLGQGPQFIFQYYEKEERGRGNFPDRFSARQFPNYSSELNVNALLLGDSALYLCASSYTGTDTQYFGPGTRLTVL.

This clonotype came up a few times. The rearrangement joins TRBV4-1 to TRBJ2-7; 7 bases are a match to TRBD1. Trimming at V came to 1 base and at J to 0 bases, leaving 9 bases not matched to a gene. This CDR3 comprises 17 residues. Germline CDR1 MGHRA, CDR2 YSYEKL. The CDR3 protein is CASSQGAGGYLSYEQYF. The DNA for the CDR3 is TGCGCCAGCAGCCAAGGGGCAGGGGGATATCTCTCCTACGAGCAGTACTTC.

The DNA of the CDR3 is TGTGCCAGCAGGCCCCCGAGTGGGACAGGGGGCACTGAAGCTTTCTTT. Protein sequence: CASRPPSGTGGTEAFF. The rearrangement links TRBV7-9 to TRBJ1-1; TRBD1 agrees at 11 bases. The CDR3 is made up of 16 amino acids. Germline assignment: CDR1 SEHNR and CDR2 FQNEAQ (reference sequence). With V trimmed by 6 bases and J by 4 bases, 10 bases remained unmatched. Filled out from reference TRBV7-9 and TRBJ1-1, the complete variable domain reads DTGVSQNPRHKITKRGQNVTFRCDPISEHNRLYWYRQTLGQGPEFLTYFQNEAQLEKSRLLSDRFSAERPKGSFSTLEIQRTEQGDSAMYLCASRPPSGTGGTEAFFGQGTRLTVV.

There are a few counts of this clonotype. The chain couples TRBV29-1 to TRBJ2-1; the D gene could be TRBD1 or TRBD2 (5 bases each). Germline V lookup: CDR1 SQVTM, CDR2 ANQGSEA. The CDR3 sequence is 13 residues long. Trimming removed 4 bases from V and 4 bases from J, with 11 bases in between. CDR3 loop: CSVVVGAYNEQFF. CDR3 in DNA: TGCAGCGTTGTTGTCGGGGCGTACAATGAGCAGTTCTTC.

This clonotype was seen ten or more times. The chain combines TRBV7-2 with TRBJ2-1; 8 bases fit TRBD2. V lost 2 bases, J lost 2 bases, and 2 bases stayed unmatched. Germline CDR1 SGHTA, CDR2 FQGNSA. The CDR3 totals 15 residues. The CDR3 reads CASSLNSGAYNEQFF. The DNA for the CDR3 is TGTGCCAGCAGCTTAAATAGCGGGGCCTACAATGAGCAGTTCTTC.